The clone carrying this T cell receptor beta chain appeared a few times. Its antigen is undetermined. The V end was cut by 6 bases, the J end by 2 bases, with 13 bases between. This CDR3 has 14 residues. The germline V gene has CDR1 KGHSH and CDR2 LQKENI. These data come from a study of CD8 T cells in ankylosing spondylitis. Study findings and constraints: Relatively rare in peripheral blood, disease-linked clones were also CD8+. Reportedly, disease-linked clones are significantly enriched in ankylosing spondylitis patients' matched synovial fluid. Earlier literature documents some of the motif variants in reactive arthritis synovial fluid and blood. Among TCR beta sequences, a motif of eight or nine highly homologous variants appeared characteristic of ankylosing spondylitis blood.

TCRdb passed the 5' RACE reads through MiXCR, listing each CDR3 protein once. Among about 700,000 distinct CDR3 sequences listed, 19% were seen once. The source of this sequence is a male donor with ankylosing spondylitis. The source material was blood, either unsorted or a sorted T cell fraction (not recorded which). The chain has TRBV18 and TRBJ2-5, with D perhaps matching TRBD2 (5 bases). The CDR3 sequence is CASSPRSGQETQYF. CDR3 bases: TGTGCCAGCTCCCCCCGGTCGGGGCAAGAGACCCAGTACTTC. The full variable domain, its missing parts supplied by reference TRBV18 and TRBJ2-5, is NAGVMQNPRHLVRRRGQEARLRCSPMKGHSHVYWYRQLPEEGLKFMVYLQKENIIDESGMPKERFSAEFPKEGPSILRIQQVVRGDSAAYFCASSPRSGQETQYFGPGTRLLVL.